This TCR beta chain appears in the sequencing data of a study of control samples from healthy donors and cancer patients. Trimming cost V 3 bases and J 2 bases, with 18 bases left between them. Per the germline V gene, CDR1 is SGDLS and CDR2 is YYNGEE. CDR3 length: 17 residues. Using immunoSEQ multiplex PCR, the repertoire was profiled, and TCRdb retains in-frame clones only, with some absent. The repertoire holds tens of thousands of clones, with around nine tenths as singletons. V gene TRBV9 combines with J gene TRBJ2-1; D is possibly TRBD2 (6 bases). The sequence derives from a man aged 50-59 years with head and neck cancer. The sample comprised PBMCs. CDR3 region: CASSAGDGDRAYNEQFF. In DNA form, the CDR3 reads TGTGCCAGCAGCGCGGGAGACGGGGACCGAGCCTACAATGAGCAGTTCTTC.